Sequencing of this TCR beta chain was carried out in a study of blood T cell repertoires in COVID-19. The V and J ends lost 5 bases and 4 bases, in that order; junction bases with no gene match: 9. Germline loops: CDR1 MNHEY, CDR2 SMNVEV (reference sequence). The length of the CDR3 is 16 residues. Original data processing: Amplification of reference gene primers provided the estimated nucleated cell counts. Sequencing was performed with immunoSEQ multiplex PCR; in TCRdb, only in-frame clones are kept and a portion is missing. The V and J calls and clone size were taken over from that table, and D and trimming were inferred from the DNA. The sample has 200,000 to 250,000 clones, less than 90% seen once; the top ten hold 15% to 20%. This clone came up a few times.

The receptor was derived from a man younger than 40 with active or convalescent COVID-19. This chain links TRBV27 with TRBJ2-1; TRBD1 agrees at 9 bases. The specimen was peripheral blood. The CDR3 here is CASSRQGVGGYNEQFF. CDR3 DNA sequence: TGTGCCAGCAGTCGACAGGGGGTTGGGGGATACAATGAGCAGTTCTTC.